This T cell receptor (beta chain) was sequenced during a study of T cells in Graves' hyperthyroidism and ophthalmopathy. About the research overall: Before treatment of any kind, peripheral blood was taken at initial diagnosis.

The diagnostic basis comprised clinical symptoms, serum thyroxine and TRAb, thyroid ultrasound and orbital computed tomography. This CDR3 comprises 15 residues. The ends lost 0 bases at V and 7 bases at J; junction bases unmatched: 3. Germline CDR1 and CDR2: SGHRS and YFSETQ. Ten or more counts support this clonotype. RNA transcripts provided the source from which TCR beta CDR3 regions were amplified. First-round RT-PCR of the TCR CDR3 relied on the HTBI primer set. TCRdb re-called the multiplex PCR reads through MiXCR, storing one row per CDR3 protein. The repertoire includes about half a million distinct CDR3 sequences, approximately 24% of them detected once, and 11% sits in the top ten.

Sequencing input: blood. The chain recombines TRBV5-1 with TRBJ1-5, with 11 bases that match TRBD1. This receptor was identified in a woman in her thirties with Graves' ophthalmopathy. The CDR3: CASSLGGQGGQPQHF. DNA of the CDR3: TGCGCCAGCAGCTTGGGGGGACAGGGGGGCCAGCCCCAGCATTTT.